A selection of T cell receptor beta chains follows, all from one sample in a study of T cells in Graves' hyperthyroidism and ophthalmopathy. A single record per CDR3 protein comes from TCRdb applying MiXCR to the multiplex PCR reads. The sample records a few hundred thousand distinct CDR3 sequences, about 13% being singletons. Sequenced input: blood. The source of these receptors is a woman between 18 and 29 years old with Graves' hyperthyroidism. Each CDR3 is given with its conserved first and last residue. The D gene is left open where the match is weak. Some rows mark clone size as missing; the rest say once, few, many or name a class of expanded clone.

>TRBV3-1|TRBJ2-7|-|many
CASSQAVGEQYF
TGTGCCAGCAGCCAAGCAGTGGGGGAGCAGTACTTC
>TRBV7-3|TRBJ2-7|-|-
CASSLSPGTGEQYF
TGTGCCAGCAGCTTATCCCCGGGGACCGGAGAGCAGTACTTC
>TRBV4-3|TRBJ2-3|TRBD2|-
CASSQDLSGSGLDTQYF
TGCGCCAGCAGCCAAGACCTTAGCGGGAGCGGATTAGATACGCAGTATTTT
>TRBV11-2|TRBJ2-3|TRBD2|-
CASSILAGDTQYF
TGTGCCAGCAGCATACTAGCGGGAGATACGCAGTATTTT
>TRBV20-1|TRBJ2-2|-|many
CSALRGETGELFF
TGCAGTGCTTTAAGGGGGGAAACCGGGGAGCTGTTTTTT
>TRBV7-2|TRBJ2-5|TRBD1|many
CASSLGIRKGARETQYF
TGTGCCAGCAGCTTAGGGATTCGGAAGGGGGCACGGGAGACCCAGTACTTC
>TRBV19|TRBJ2-2|TRBD2|few
CASSIPGGLTGELFF
TGTGCCAGTAGTATCCCGGGAGGGCTAACCGGGGAGCTGTTTTTT
>TRBV2|TRBJ2-3|-|many
CASSEWHYPRSSTDTQYF
TGTGCCAGCAGTGAATGGCACTACCCCCGATCTAGCACAGATACGCAGTATTTT
>TRBV3-1|TRBJ2-3|TRBD2|few
CASSRVSQRDAEDTQYF
TGTGCCAGCAGCCGAGTTTCCCAGCGGGATGCTGAAGATACGCAGTATTTT
>TRBV6-2/TRBV6-3|TRBJ2-1|TRBD2|many
CASSYFMGTSGYNEQFF
TGTGCCAGCAGTTACTTTATGGGGACTAGCGGCTACAATGAGCAGTTCTTC
>TRBV6-1|TRBJ1-6|-|-
CASRRGQNNSPLYF
TGTGCCAGCAGGCGAGGACAGAATAATTCACCCCTCTACTTT
>TRBV7-9|TRBJ2-1|TRBD2|many
CASSIAGTSGSNEQFF
TGTGCCAGCAGCATAGCCGGGACTAGCGGGAGCAATGAGCAGTTCTTC
>TRBV6-2/TRBV6-3|TRBJ1-5|-|-
CASRQGGRNQPQHF
TGTGCCAGCAGACAGGGCGGCCGCAATCAGCCCCAGCATTTT
>TRBV5-1|TRBJ2-4|TRBD1|-
CASRPGLQGALAKNIQYF
TGCGCCAGCAGACCCGGATTACAGGGGGCTTTAGCCAAAAACATTCAGTACTTC
>TRBV28|TRBJ2-7|-|many
CASSTLRDSTYEQYF
TGTGCCAGCAGTACCCTACGAGACTCGACCTACGAGCAGTACTTC
>TRBV15|TRBJ1-2|TRBD1|many
CATSRGGRGPNYGYTF
TGTGCCACCAGCCGAGGGGGCCGGGGCCCTAATTATGGCTACACCTTC
>TRBV12-3/TRBV12-4|TRBJ1-5|-|-
CASSSGQNQPQHF
TGTGCCAGCAGCTCCGGACAGAATCAGCCCCAGCATTTT
>TRBV7-9|TRBJ2-7|-|-
CASSLVGVEQYF
TGTGCCAGCAGCTTAGTAGGGGTTGAGCAGTACTTC
>TRBV6-1|TRBJ2-6|-|-
CASSSNPQGFGANVLTF
TGTGCCAGCAGTTCAAACCCTCAGGGTTTTGGGGCCAACGTCCTGACTTTC
>TRBV7-9|TRBJ2-7|-|many
CASSLVRGKPAYEQYF
TGTGCCAGCAGCTTAGTACGGGGGAAGCCGGCCTACGAGCAGTACTTC
>TRBV7-2|TRBJ2-1|-|many
CASSLRGMAYNEQFF
TGTGCCAGCAGCTTGAGGGGGATGGCCTACAATGAGCAGTTCTTC
>TRBV3-1|TRBJ1-1|-|many
CASSQVAELNTEAFF
TGTGCCAGCAGCCAAGTGGCGGAGCTGAACACTGAAGCTTTCTTT
>TRBV7-9|TRBJ1-1|-|few
CASSLVRGNTEAFF
TGTGCCAGCAGCTTAGTACGGGGGAACACTGAAGCTTTCTTT
>TRBV24-1|TRBJ2-5|TRBD1|-
CATGDRQETQYF
TGTGCCACCGGGGACAGGCAAGAGACCCAGTACTTC
>TRBV6-1|TRBJ2-5|TRBD2|many
CASRRGRATSGSGAETQYF
TGTGCCAGCCGTCGGGGGCGGGCGACTAGCGGGAGTGGGGCAGAGACCCAGTACTTC
>TRBV4-3|TRBJ2-2|TRBD1|-
CASSQDGQGVGNGELFF
TGCGCCAGCAGCCAAGATGGACAGGGGGTAGGGAACGGGGAGCTGTTTTTT
>TRBV19|TRBJ1-1|TRBD1|-
CASRPLWDRASWDAEAFF
TGTGCCAGTAGGCCTTTATGGGACAGGGCTAGCTGGGACGCTGAAGCTTTCTTT
>TRBV2|TRBJ2-7|-|many
CASNGEGDEQYF
TGTGCCAGCAATGGCGAGGGTGACGAGCAGTACTTC
>TRBV3-1|TRBJ2-1|TRBD2|many
CASSQSAGAPEQFF
TGTGCCAGCAGCCAATCTGCGGGAGCTCCTGAGCAGTTCTTC
>TRBV14|TRBJ2-7|-|-
CASSQRGGLSSYEQYF
TGTGCCAGCAGCCAAAGAGGTGGACTGAGCTCCTACGAGCAGTACTTC
>TRBV27|TRBJ2-5|TRBD1|many
CASSRTTGASQETQYF
TGTGCCAGCAGTAGAACGACAGGGGCTTCACAAGAGACCCAGTACTTC
>TRBV18|TRBJ1-1|-|many
CASSLTVESITTEAFF
TGTGCCAGCTCGTTGACAGTAGAATCGATAACCACTGAAGCTTTCTTT
>TRBV3-1|TRBJ1-2|TRBD1|-
CASSQILGTGGGYTF
TGTGCCAGCAGCCAAATACTCGGGACAGGAGGCGGCTACACCTTC
>TRBV27|TRBJ2-1|-|-
CASSPGGGTLWDEQFF
TGTGCCAGCAGTCCCGGTGGCGGGACCCTTTGGGATGAGCAGTTCTTC
>TRBV5-1|TRBJ2-3|-|many
CASSLIPLSTDTQYF
TGCGCCAGCAGCTTAATCCCCCTTAGCACAGATACGCAGTATTTT
>TRBV30|TRBJ2-5|TRBD2|few
CAWSRGGGETQYF
TGTGCCTGGAGTCGAGGCGGGGGAGAGACCCAGTACTTC
>TRBV12-3/TRBV12-4|TRBJ2-7|-|many
CASSSGTVGEQYF
TGTGCCAGCAGTAGCGGGACAGTCGGCGAGCAGTACTTC
>TRBV6-6|TRBJ2-1|-|many
CASSYWGNPYNEQFF
TGTGCCAGCAGTTACTGGGGGAATCCCTACAATGAGCAGTTCTTC
>TRBV28|TRBJ2-1|TRBD2|-
CASRPVRIAGGSEQFF
TGTGCCAGCAGACCAGTCCGTATAGCGGGAGGTAGTGAGCAGTTCTTC
>TRBV13|TRBJ1-2|-|-
CASSLLVSVDPNYGYTF
TGTGCCAGCAGCTTACTTGTGTCGGTCGACCCAAACTATGGCTACACCTTC
>TRBV30|TRBJ1-1|-|many
CAWTARRNTEAFF
TGTGCCTGGACAGCTCGGAGAAACACTGAAGCTTTCTTT
>TRBV7-9|TRBJ2-5|-|many
CASSLQLMRAAETQYF
TGTGCCAGCAGCTTACAATTAATGAGGGCGGCAGAGACCCAGTACTTC
>TRBV7-9|TRBJ2-1|-|many
CASSLDLGKRTNEQFF
TGTGCCAGCAGCTTAGACCTCGGGAAAAGGACCAATGAGCAGTTCTTC
>TRBV2|TRBJ2-3|-|many
CASSEWVEVRTDTQYF
TGTGCCAGCAGTGAATGGGTCGAGGTGAGGACAGATACGCAGTATTTT
>TRBV24-1|TRBJ1-5|-|-
CATSDLKTGQPQHF
TGTGCCACCAGTGACCTAAAGACAGGTCAGCCCCAGCATTTT
>TRBV27|TRBJ1-1|-|many
CASSLVPQGTEAFF
TGTGCCAGCAGTTTGGTACCCCAGGGTACTGAAGCTTTCTTT
>TRBV30|TRBJ1-5|-|many
CAWSPDRYQPQHF
TGTGCCTGGAGCCCGGACCGATATCAGCCCCAGCATTTT
>TRBV19|TRBJ2-1|TRBD2|few
CASSIGRLAGSDEQFF
TGTGCCAGTAGTATAGGGCGCCTAGCGGGTAGTGATGAGCAGTTCTTC
>TRBV15|TRBJ2-7|-|many
CATSSALSSYEQYF
TGTGCCACCAGTTCCGCCCTCAGCTCCTACGAGCAGTACTTC
>TRBV28|TRBJ1-4|-|-
CASSPTGSMGKLFF
TGTGCCAGCAGTCCGACGGGATCCATGGGAAAACTGTTTTTT
>TRBV7-2|TRBJ2-5|-|few
CASSLLLSEETQYF
TGTGCCAGCAGCTTACTACTTTCGGAAGAGACCCAGTACTTC
>TRBV10-1|TRBJ2-3|-|-
CASSDWPRRVGYF
TGCGCCAGCAGTGATTGGCCCCGCCGCGTGGGGTATTTT